This T cell receptor (beta chain) is drawn from a study of blood T cell repertoires in COVID-19. Generated by immunoSEQ multiplex PCR, the TCRdb table keeps only in-frame clones and is missing some. The sample carries 240,000 or so clones, 70% to 90% recorded once. Germline CDR1 reads LNHDA; CDR2 reads SQIVND (reference sequence). This CDR3 has 13 residues. Trimming removed 7 bases from V and 1 base from J; junction bases left unmatched: 1. V and J are TRBV19 and TRBJ2-4, with 7 positions matching TRBD1. This receptor was identified in a woman between 35 and 50 years old with acute COVID-19. Sequencing was carried out using PBMCs or T cells enriched from blood (not recorded which). The CDR3 region has the DNA TGTGCCAGTAAGGACAGGGCCAAAAACATTCAGTACTTC. It yields the protein CASKDRAKNIQYF.